This record concerns one TCR beta chain sequence. This CDR3 has 17 residues. Germline V gives CDR1 LNHNV, CDR2 YYDKDF (reference sequence). Trimming cost V 1 base and J 3 bases; bases outside gene matches: 6. The data derive from a study of blood T cell repertoires in COVID-19. About the study: Acute and convalescent COVID-19 samples came from the United States, Italy and Spain. The analysed material was cDNA or gDNA that came from T cells, B-cell-depleted T cells, or PBMCs.

The table came from immunoSEQ multiplex PCR; TCRdb's copy has only in-frame clones and leaves some out. The sample consists of 250,000 or so clones, around 87% of them appearing once. Sequences were obtained from peripheral blood. V is TRBV15 and J is TRBJ1-6, with 7 positions matching TRBD1. The sequence came from a woman aged 40 to 55 who had recovered from COVID-19. This CDR3 reads CATSRATGTDYNSPLHF. DNA of the CDR3: TGTGCCACCAGCAGAGCGACCGGGACAGACTATAATTCACCCCTCCACTTT.